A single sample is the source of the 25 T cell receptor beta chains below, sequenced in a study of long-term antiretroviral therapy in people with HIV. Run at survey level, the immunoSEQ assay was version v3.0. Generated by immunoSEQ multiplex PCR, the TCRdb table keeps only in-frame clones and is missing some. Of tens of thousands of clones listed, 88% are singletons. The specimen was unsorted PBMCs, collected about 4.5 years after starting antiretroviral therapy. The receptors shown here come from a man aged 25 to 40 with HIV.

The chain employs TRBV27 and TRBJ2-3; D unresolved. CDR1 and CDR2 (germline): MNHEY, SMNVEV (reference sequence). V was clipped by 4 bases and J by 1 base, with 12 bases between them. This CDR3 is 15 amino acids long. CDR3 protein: CASSSIYGGTDTQYF. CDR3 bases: TGTGCCAGCAGTTCAATATACGGAGGCACAGATACGCAGTATTTT.

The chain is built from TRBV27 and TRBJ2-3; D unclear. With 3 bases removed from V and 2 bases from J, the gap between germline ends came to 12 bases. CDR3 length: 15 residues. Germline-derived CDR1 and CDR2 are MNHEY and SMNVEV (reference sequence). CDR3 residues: CASSLRRTFTDTQYF. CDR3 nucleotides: TGTGCCAGCAGTTTGCGGCGGACCTTCACAGATACGCAGTATTTT.

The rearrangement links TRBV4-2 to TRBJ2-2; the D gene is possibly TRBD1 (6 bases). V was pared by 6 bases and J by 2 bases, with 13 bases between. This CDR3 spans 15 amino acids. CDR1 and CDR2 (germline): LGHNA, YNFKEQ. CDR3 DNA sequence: TGTGCCAGCAGAAGCCGGGACACAAACACCGGGGAGCTGTTTTTT. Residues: CASRSRDTNTGELFF.

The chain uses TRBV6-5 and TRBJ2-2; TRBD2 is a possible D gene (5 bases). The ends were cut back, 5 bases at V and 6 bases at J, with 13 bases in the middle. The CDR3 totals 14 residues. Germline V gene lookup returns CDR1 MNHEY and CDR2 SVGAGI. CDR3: CASSRSGFAGELFF. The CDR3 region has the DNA TGTGCCAGCAGTCGGTCGGGATTTGCCGGGGAGCTGTTTTTT.

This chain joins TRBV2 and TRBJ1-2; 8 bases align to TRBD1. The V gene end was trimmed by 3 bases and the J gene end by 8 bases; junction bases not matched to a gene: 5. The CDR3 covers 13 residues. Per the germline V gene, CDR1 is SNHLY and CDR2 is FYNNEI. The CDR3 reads CASSDGQGRGYTF. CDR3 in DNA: TGTGCCAGCAGTGACGGACAGGGTAGGGGCTACACCTTC.

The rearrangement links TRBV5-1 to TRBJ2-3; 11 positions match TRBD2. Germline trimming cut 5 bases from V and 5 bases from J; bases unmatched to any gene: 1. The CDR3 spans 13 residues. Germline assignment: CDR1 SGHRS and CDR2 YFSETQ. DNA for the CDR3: TGCGCCAGCAGGACTAGCGGGAAAGATACGCAGTATTTT. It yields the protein CASRTSGKDTQYF.

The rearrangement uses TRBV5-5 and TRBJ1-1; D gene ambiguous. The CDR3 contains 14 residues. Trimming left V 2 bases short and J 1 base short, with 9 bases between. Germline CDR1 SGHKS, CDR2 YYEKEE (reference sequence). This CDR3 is CASSFPGSNTEAFF. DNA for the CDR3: TGTGCCAGCAGCTTCCCAGGCTCGAACACTGAAGCTTTCTTT.

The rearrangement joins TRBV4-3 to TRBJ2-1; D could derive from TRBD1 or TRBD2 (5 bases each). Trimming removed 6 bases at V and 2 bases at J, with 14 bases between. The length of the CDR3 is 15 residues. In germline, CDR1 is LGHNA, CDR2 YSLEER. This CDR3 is CASRAGTDAYNEQFF. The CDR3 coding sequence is TGCGCCAGCAGAGCCGGGACGGACGCCTACAATGAGCAGTTCTTC.

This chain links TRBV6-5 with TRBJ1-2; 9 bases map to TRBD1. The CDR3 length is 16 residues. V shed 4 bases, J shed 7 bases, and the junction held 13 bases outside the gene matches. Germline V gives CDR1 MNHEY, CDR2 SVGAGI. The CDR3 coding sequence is TGTGCCAGCAGTTCAACCACCGGGACAGGGTGGTTTGGCTACACCTTC. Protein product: CASSSTTGTGWFGYTF.

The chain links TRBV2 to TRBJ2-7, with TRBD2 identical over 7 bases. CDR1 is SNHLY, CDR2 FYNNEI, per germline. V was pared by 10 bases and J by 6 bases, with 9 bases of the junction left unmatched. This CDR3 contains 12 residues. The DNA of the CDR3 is TGTGCCAAGACTAGCAGGTCGGGCGAGCAGTACTTC. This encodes CAKTSRSGEQYF.

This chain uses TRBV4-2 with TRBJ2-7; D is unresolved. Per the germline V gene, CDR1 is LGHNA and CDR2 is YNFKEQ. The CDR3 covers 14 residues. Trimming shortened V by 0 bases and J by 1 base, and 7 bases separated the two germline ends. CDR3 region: CASSQDPPSYEQYF. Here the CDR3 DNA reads TGTGCCAGCAGCCAAGATCCCCCTTCCTACGAGCAGTACTTC.

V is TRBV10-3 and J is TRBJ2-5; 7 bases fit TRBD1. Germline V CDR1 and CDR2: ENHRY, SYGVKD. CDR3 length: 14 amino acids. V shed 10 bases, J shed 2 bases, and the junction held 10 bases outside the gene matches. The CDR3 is CATSRGQEQETQYF. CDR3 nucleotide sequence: TGTGCCACTTCTCGAGGACAGGAACAAGAGACCCAGTACTTC.

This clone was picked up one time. In DNA form, the CDR3 reads TGCGCCAGCAGCCAAGTATCGGGAACCGGGGAGCTGTTTTTT. Translated: CASSQVSGTGELFF. The chain joins TRBV4-1 to TRBJ2-2; possibly TRBD2 for D (5 bases). The CDR3 covers 14 residues. Germline CDR1 MGHRA, CDR2 YSYEKL. V dropped 1 base and J dropped 5 bases, with 8 bases sitting between them.

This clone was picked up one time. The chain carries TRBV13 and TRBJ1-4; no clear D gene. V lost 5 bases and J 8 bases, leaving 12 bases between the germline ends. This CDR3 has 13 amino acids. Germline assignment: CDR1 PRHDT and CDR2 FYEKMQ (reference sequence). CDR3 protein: CASSPTGGEKLFF. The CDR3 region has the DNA TGTGCCAGCAGCCCGACGGGAGGAGAAAAACTGTTTTTT. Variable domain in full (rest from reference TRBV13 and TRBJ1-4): AAGVIQSPRHLIKEKRETATLKCYPIPRHDTVYWYQQGPGQDPQFLISFYEKMQSDKGSIPDRFSAQQFSDYHSELNMSSLELGDSALYFCASSPTGGEKLFFGSGTQLSVL.

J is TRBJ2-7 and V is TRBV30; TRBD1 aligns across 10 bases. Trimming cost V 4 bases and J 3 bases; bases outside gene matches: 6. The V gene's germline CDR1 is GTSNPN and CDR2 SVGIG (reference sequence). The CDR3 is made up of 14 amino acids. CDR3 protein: CAWNPGQGYYEQYF. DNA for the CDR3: TGTGCCTGGAACCCGGGACAGGGGTACTACGAGCAGTACTTC.

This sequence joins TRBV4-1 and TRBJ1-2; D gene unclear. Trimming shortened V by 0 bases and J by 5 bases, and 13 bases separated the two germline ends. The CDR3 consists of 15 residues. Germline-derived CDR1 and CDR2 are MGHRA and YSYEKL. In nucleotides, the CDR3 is TGCGCCAGCAGCCAAGATCATGGGGTGGGATATGGCTACACCTTC. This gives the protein CASSQDHGVGYGYTF.

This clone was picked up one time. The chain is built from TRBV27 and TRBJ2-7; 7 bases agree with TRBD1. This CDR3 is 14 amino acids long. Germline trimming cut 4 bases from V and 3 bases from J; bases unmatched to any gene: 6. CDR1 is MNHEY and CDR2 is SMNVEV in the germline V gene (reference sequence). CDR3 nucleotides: TGTGCCAGCAGTTCTCCTGGGACAGACTACGAGCAGTACTTC. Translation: CASSSPGTDYEQYF.

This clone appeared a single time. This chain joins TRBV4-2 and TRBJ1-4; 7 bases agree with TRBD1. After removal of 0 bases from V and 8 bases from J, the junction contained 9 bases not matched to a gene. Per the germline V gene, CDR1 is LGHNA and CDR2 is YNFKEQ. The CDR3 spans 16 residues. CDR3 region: CASSQDRVRGGEKLFF. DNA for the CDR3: TGTGCCAGCAGCCAAGATCGTGTCAGGGGGGGCGAAAAACTGTTTTTT.

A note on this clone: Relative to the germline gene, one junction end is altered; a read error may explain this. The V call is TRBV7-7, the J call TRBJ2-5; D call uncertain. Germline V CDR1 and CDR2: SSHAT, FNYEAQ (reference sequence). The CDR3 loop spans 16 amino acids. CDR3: CASSLEVGAALETQYF. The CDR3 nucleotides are TGTGCTAGCAGCTTAGAAGTCGGCGCGGCTTTGGAGACCCAGTACTTC.

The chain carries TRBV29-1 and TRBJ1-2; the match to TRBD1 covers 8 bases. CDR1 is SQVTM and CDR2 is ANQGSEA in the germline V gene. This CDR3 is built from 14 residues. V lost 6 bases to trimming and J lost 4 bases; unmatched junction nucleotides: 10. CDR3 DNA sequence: TGCAGCGTGACCTTGTCACAGGGGGGCTATGGCTACACCTTC. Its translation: CSVTLSQGGYGYTF.

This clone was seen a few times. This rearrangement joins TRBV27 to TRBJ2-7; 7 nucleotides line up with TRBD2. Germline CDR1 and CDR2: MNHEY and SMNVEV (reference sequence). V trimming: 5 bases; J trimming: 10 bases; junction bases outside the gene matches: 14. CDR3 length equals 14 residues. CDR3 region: CASSPSQTSRPQYF. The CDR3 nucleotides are TGTGCCAGCAGTCCCAGCCAGACTAGCCGACCCCAGTACTTC.

CDR3 in DNA: TGCAGCGGGAAAGCCCACGGGAGGGGGAATGAGCAGTTCTTC. This sequence encodes CSGKAHGRGNEQFF. The gene calls are TRBV29-1 and TRBJ2-1, with 8 bases lining up with TRBD2. V lost 7 bases and J lost 7; bases outside the gene matches: 12. In germline, CDR1 is SQVTM, CDR2 ANQGSEA. This CDR3 spans 14 amino acids.

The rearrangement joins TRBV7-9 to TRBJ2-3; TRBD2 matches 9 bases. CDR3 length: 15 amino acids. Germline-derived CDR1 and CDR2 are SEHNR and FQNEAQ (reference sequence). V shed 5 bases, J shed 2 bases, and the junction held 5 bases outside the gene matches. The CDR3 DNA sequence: TGTGCCAGCAGCCGTAGCGGGGGCCTCACAGATACGCAGTATTTT. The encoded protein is CASSRSGGLTDTQYF.

The CDR3 is CASSLHGGGELFF. The CDR3 DNA sequence: TGTGCCAGCAGCTTGCACGGAGGCGGGGAGCTGTTTTTT. This chain uses TRBV7-3 with TRBJ2-2; possibly TRBD2 for D (5 bases). V was shortened by 3 bases and J by 7 bases, with 9 bases between the two germline ends. Germline V gene sequence: CDR1 SGHTA, CDR2 FQGTGA. The CDR3 is 13 residues long.

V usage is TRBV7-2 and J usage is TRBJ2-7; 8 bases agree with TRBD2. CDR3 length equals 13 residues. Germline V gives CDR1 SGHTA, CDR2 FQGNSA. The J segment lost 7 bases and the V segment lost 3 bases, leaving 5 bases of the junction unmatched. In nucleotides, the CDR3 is TGTGCCAGCAGCTTGGGACTAGGGGGGGAGCAGTACTTC. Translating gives CASSLGLGGEQYF.